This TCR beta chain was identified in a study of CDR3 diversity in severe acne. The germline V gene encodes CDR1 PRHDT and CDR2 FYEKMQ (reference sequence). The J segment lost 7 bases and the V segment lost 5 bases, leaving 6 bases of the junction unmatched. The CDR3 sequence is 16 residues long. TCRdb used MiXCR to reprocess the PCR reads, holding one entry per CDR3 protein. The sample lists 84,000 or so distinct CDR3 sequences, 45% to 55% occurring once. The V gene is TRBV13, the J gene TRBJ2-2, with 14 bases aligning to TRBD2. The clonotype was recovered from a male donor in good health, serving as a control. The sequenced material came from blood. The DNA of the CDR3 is TGTGCCAGCAGCGAGACTAGCGGGAGGGCCTTCGGGGAGCTGTTTTTT. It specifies CASSETSGRAFGELFF.